These 29 T cell receptor beta chains were sequenced from one sample in a study of T-cell reconstitution after alpha-beta-depleted transplantation in children. For TCRbeta, the library was prepared with unique molecular identifiers. A single record per CDR3 protein comes from TCRdb applying MiXCR to the PCR reads. The sample includes over 400,000 distinct CDR3 sequences, around an eighth of them seen just once. Material: PBMCs from the stem cell graft donor, obtained from the stem cell graft. The receptors come from a human donor who donated a stem cell graft to a child with combined immunodeficiency.

Details on this clonotype: A much larger clone is a single base away; this may be a read error. This rearrangement joins TRBV12-3 or TRBV12-4 to TRBJ2-3; 10 bases are a match to TRBD1. This CDR3 comprises 18 residues. The CDR3 DNA sequence: TGTACCAGCAGCCTAGACAGGGGGCGCCCCGTTAGCACAGATACGCAGTATTTT. It encodes CTSSLDRGRPVSTDTQYF.

The V gene is TRBV7-9, the J gene TRBJ2-6; D ambiguous. V was shortened by 1 base and J by 12 bases, with 13 bases between the two germline ends. The germline CDR1 and CDR2 sequences are SEHNR and FQNEAQ (reference sequence). CDR3 length: 14 amino acids. DNA of the CDR3: TGTGCCAGCAGCTTAGGTTATTCCCCGGGCGTCCTGACTTTC. Amino acid sequence: CASSLGYSPGVLTF.

This clonotype was observed a handful of times. V gene TRBV7-9 combines with J gene TRBJ2-5; tentative D call: TRBD2 (5 bases). The CDR3 has 16 residues. Germline V gene data show CDR1 as SEHNR and CDR2 as FQNEAQ (reference sequence). Trimming left V 5 bases short and J 2 bases short, with 18 bases between. CDR3 bases: TGTGCCAGCAGCCCCTGGTGGGGAGAGGGTCAAGAGACCCAGTACTTC. Residues: CASSPWWGEGQETQYF.

There are a few counts of this clonotype. V is TRBV28 and J is TRBJ2-7, with D unresolved. CDR1 and CDR2 (germline): MDHEN, SYDVKM. This CDR3 is 15 amino acids long. The V end lost 3 bases, the J end lost 2 bases, and 14 bases lay between the germline ends. The CDR3 nucleotides read TGTGCCAGCAGTTTTTCTAGGATACCTACCTACGAGCAGTACTTC. This codes for CASSFSRIPTYEQYF.

The chain links TRBV20-1 to TRBJ2-5; unclear D gene. Germline V gives CDR1 DFQATT, CDR2 SNEGSKA (reference sequence). The V end was cut by 3 bases, the J end by 0 bases, with 5 bases between. The CDR3 is 12 residues long. CDR3 DNA sequence: TGCAGTGCTAGTTACCACCAAGAGACCCAGTACTTC. This translates into CSASYHQETQYF.

The chain couples TRBV7-2 to TRBJ2-7; D uncertain. The CDR3 has 13 residues. Germline V gene sequence: CDR1 SGHTA, CDR2 FQGNSA. V lost 5 bases and J 1 base, leaving 9 bases between the germline ends. CDR3 DNA: TGTGCCAGCAGCGAGACACCTTCCTACGAGCAGTACTTC. Protein: CASSETPSYEQYF.

This clonotype showed up just a few times. CDR3 DNA: TGTGCCAGCAGTTTACCCGGCAGGAGAACCTACGAGCAGTACTTC. This encodes CASSLPGRRTYEQYF. V and J are TRBV12-3 or TRBV12-4 and TRBJ2-7; D unclear. The CDR3 consists of 15 residues. The V gene lost 2 bases and the J gene lost 2 bases, with 13 bases spanning the gap.

This clonotype was seen ten or more times. The genes are TRBV12-3 or TRBV12-4 and TRBJ2-1; D unclear. The germline V and J ends were trimmed by 5 bases and 9 bases, with 20 bases remaining between them. The length of the CDR3 is 15 residues. The CDR3 protein is CASSRPGDWEGEQFF. The CDR3 region has the DNA TGTGCCAGCAGTCGCCCCGGTGATTGGGAAGGTGAGCAGTTCTTC.

This clonotype has only a few counts. The chain recombines TRBV5-1 with TRBJ2-3; 9 bases are shared with TRBD1. V shed 0 bases and J 6 bases; nucleotides not matched to a gene: 8. The CDR3 has 16 amino acids. Germline CDR1 and CDR2: SGHRS and YFSETQ. The CDR3 DNA reads TGCGCCAGCAGCTTGGCCGTCGGGACAGGGAGCGATACGCAGTATTTT. Its translation is CASSLAVGTGSDTQYF.

CDR3 in amino acids: CASSQGTANSPLHF. Written as DNA, the CDR3 is TGCGCCAGCAGCCAAGGGACAGCTAATTCACCCCTCCACTTT. J is TRBJ1-6 and V is TRBV4-3, with D perhaps TRBD1 (6 bases). CDR1 and CDR2 from the germline V gene are LGHNA and YSLEER. Deletions cut 1 base from V and 6 bases from J, with 7 bases between. The CDR3 extends over 14 amino acids.

Ten or more counts support this clonotype. The chain uses TRBV20-1 and TRBJ2-7; TRBD2 agrees at 8 bases. V gave up 0 bases and J gave up 2 bases; unmatched junction bases: 6. The CDR3 is 15 amino acids. Per the germline V gene, CDR1 is DFQATT and CDR2 is SNEGSKA (reference sequence). CDR3 sequence reads: CSARDGTAGAYEQYF. The CDR3 coding sequence is TGCAGTGCTAGAGATGGCACAGCGGGGGCCTACGAGCAGTACTTC.

The sample holds a few counts of this clonotype. The V gene is TRBV5-1, the J gene TRBJ2-2; maybe TRBD1 (6 bases). V gave up 4 bases and J gave up 3 bases, with 16 bases separating them. The CDR3 totals 16 residues. Germline-derived CDR1 and CDR2 are SGHRS and YFSETQ. CDR3 sequence: CASSPWWGQDTGELFF. Written as DNA, the CDR3 is TGCGCCAGCAGCCCCTGGTGGGGACAAGACACCGGGGAGCTGTTTTTT. The entire variable domain, with the rest obtained from reference TRBV5-1 and TRBJ2-2, is as follows: KAGVTQTPRYLIKTRGQQVTLSCSPISGHRSVSWYQQTPGQGLQFLFEYFSETQRNKGNFPGRFSGRQFSNSRSEMNVSTLELGDSALYLCASSPWWGQDTGELFFGEGSRLTVL.

The table lists this clonotype with many counts. The chain uses TRBV20-1 and TRBJ2-1; TRBD2 agrees at 10 bases. V lost 2 bases and J lost 7; bases outside the gene matches: 11. There are 16 residues in the CDR3. Germline CDR1 reads DFQATT; CDR2 reads SNEGSKA (reference sequence). The CDR3 here is CSARHLQRGGMNEQFF. CDR3 DNA: TGCAGTGCTAGACACCTACAGCGGGGGGGTATGAATGAGCAGTTCTTC.

The V call is TRBV12-3 or TRBV12-4, the J call TRBJ2-7; D could derive from TRBD1 or TRBD2 (5 bases each). The CDR3 has 16 amino acids. The V gene lost 5 bases and the J gene lost 7 bases, with 24 bases spanning the gap. CDR3 sequence (DNA): TGTGCCAGCAGTCCGGGGCCCCTTGTCCTTTTCTCGGAGCAGTACTTC. Residues: CASSPGPLVLFSEQYF.

The rearrangement joins TRBV27 to TRBJ2-7, with 10 bases matching TRBD2. The V gene end was trimmed by 5 bases and the J gene end by 3 bases; junction bases not matched to a gene: 13. Germline CDR1 and CDR2: MNHEY and SMNVEV (reference sequence). CDR3 size: 17 residues. The CDR3 sequence is CASSPLSGRKGRYEQYF. CDR3 DNA: TGTGCCAGCAGTCCCCTTAGCGGGAGGAAAGGTCGCTACGAGCAGTACTTC.

CDR3 coding DNA: TGCAGTGCTAGGATAGGAGGCTGGCGCTCCTACAATGAGCAGTTCTTC. Amino acid sequence: CSARIGGWRSYNEQFF. The J gene is TRBJ2-1, the V gene TRBV20-1; a possible D gene is TRBD2 (5 bases). Germline loops: CDR1 DFQATT, CDR2 SNEGSKA (reference sequence). CDR3 length: 16 amino acids. V was shortened by 3 bases and J by 0 bases, with 15 bases between the two germline ends.

This clonotype occurred a few times. CDR3 bases: TGCGCCAGCAGCCAACGACTCCCAAAGCGGGGGAGCTTCTACAATGAGCAGTTCTTC. This sequence encodes CASSQRLPKRGSFYNEQFF. The chain uses TRBV5-1 and TRBJ2-1; TRBD2 agrees at 8 bases. The CDR3 totals 19 residues. J was trimmed by 3 bases and V by 4 bases; bases with no gene match: 18. Germline CDR1 SGHRS, CDR2 YFSETQ.

The chain employs TRBV21-1 and TRBJ2-5. TRBV21-1 is a listed pseudogene. CDR3 length: 13 amino acids. Here the CDR3 DNA reads TGTGCCAGCAGCAAAGGGCGGAGAGAGACCCAGTACTTC. Its translation: CASSKGRRETQYF.

The sample holds a few counts of this clonotype. The gene calls are TRBV7-9 and TRBJ2-3; D is possibly TRBD2 (6 bases). V dropped 5 bases and J dropped 6 bases, with 24 bases sitting between them. Germline lookup yields CDR1 SEHNR and CDR2 FQNEAQ (reference sequence). This CDR3 comprises 17 residues. In nucleotides, the CDR3 is TGTGCCAGCAGCCAACTCCTACTAGCAGCGGTTGTTGATACGCAGTATTTT. Translating it yields CASSQLLLAAVVDTQYF.

The CDR3 is CASSPRSGGVDEQFF. The DNA of the CDR3 is TGTGCCAGCAGCCCTCGGAGTGGCGGGGTGGATGAGCAGTTCTTC. V is TRBV13 and J is TRBJ2-1, with a tentative D call TRBD2 (6 bases). The CDR3 extends over 15 amino acids. From germline, CDR1 is PRHDT and CDR2 FYEKMQ (reference sequence). V was cut by 5 bases and J by 8 bases, with 19 bases left in between.

This rearrangement joins TRBV12-3 or TRBV12-4 to TRBJ2-4; tentatively, D is TRBD2 (6 bases). The CDR3 sequence is 16 residues long. Trimming removed 1 base from V and 6 bases from J, with 16 bases in between. CDR3 nucleotides: TGTGCCAGCAGTTTAGGGGGACGGGGACTCGGAAACATTCAGTACTTC. It is translated as CASSLGGRGLGNIQYF.

This clonotype has just a few counts. The rearrangement uses TRBV28 and TRBJ1-6, with D uncertain. The V and J ends lost 4 bases and 5 bases respectively, with 6 bases between them. This CDR3 contains 13 residues. Germline V gives CDR1 MDHEN, CDR2 SYDVKM. CDR3 nucleotide sequence: TGTGCCAGCAGTTGGCAGCATAATTCACCCCTCCACTTT. Protein: CASSWQHNSPLHF.

This clonotype has a count of ten or more. J is TRBJ2-1 and V is TRBV12-3 or TRBV12-4, with TRBD1 as a possible D gene (6 bases). The CDR3 runs 13 residues. The ends were cut back, 6 bases at V and 9 bases at J, with 15 bases in the middle. The CDR3 loop reads CASSPGTLSEQFF. CDR3 DNA: TGTGCCAGCAGCCCCGGGACATTAAGTGAGCAGTTCTTC.

This clonotype turned up a few times. The chain uses TRBV12-3 or TRBV12-4 and TRBJ1-2; D call uncertain. The length of the CDR3 is 16 residues. Trimming removed 3 bases from V and 2 bases from J, with 16 bases in between. The CDR3, as DNA: TGTGCCAGCAGTTTTTATTCGAATGTAGCAAACTATGGCTACACCTTC. It translates to CASSFYSNVANYGYTF.

This clonotype came up many times. V and J are TRBV12-3 or TRBV12-4 and TRBJ2-7, with 15 nucleotides matching TRBD2. The CDR3 extends over 15 amino acids. Trimming cost V 5 bases and J 5 bases; bases outside gene matches: 4. CDR3 sequence: CASSRTSGRANEQYF. CDR3 nucleotide sequence: TGTGCCAGCAGTCGGACTAGCGGGAGGGCCAACGAGCAGTACTTC.

J is TRBJ2-7 and V is TRBV7-8; the match to TRBD1 covers 9 bases. V was pared by 4 bases and J by 8 bases, with 15 bases of the junction left unmatched. CDR1 is SGHVS, CDR2 FQNEAQ, per germline. The CDR3 covers 16 residues. Written as DNA, the CDR3 is TGTGCCAGCAGCTCCTCGATGAGACAGGGGGGTGACAAGCAGTACTTC. Amino acid sequence: CASSSSMRQGGDKQYF.

The chain links TRBV6-1 to TRBJ2-7; no clear D. Germline CDR1 reads MNHNS; CDR2 reads SASEGT. The CDR3 consists of 13 residues. Trimming took off 3 bases at V and 2 bases at J, with 8 bases between the two ends. Here the CDR3 reads CASSDRSPYEQYF. DNA for the CDR3: TGTGCCAGCAGTGACAGGTCCCCCTACGAGCAGTACTTC.

In nucleotides, the CDR3 is TGTGCCAGCAGTTACTCGATCCTCTCGAGCGAGCAGTACTTC. Translation gives CASSYSILSSEQYF. J is TRBJ2-7 and V is TRBV6-5; D gene uncertain. CDR3 length: 14 residues. V lost 0 bases and J lost 6, with 12 bases in between. The germline gives CDR1 MNHEY, CDR2 SVGAGI.

This clonotype was recorded many times. V is TRBV6-6 and J is TRBJ1-5; D is uncertain. Per the germline V gene, CDR1 is MNHNY and CDR2 is SVGAGI (reference sequence). The CDR3 covers 12 residues. Trimming shortened V by 0 bases and J by 5 bases, and 2 bases separated the two germline ends. CDR3 protein: CASSYSYQPQHF. CDR3 nucleotides: TGTGCCAGCAGTTACTCTTATCAGCCCCAGCATTTT.